This TCR beta chain was profiled in a study of regulatory T cells in long-lasting Graves disease. Study-level findings and limits: Newly diagnosed patients had higher TCR diversity than persistent Graves' patients did. Newly diagnosed disease favored TRBV20-1 and TRBJ2-1 over persistent disease.

Time point given: persistent/refractory GD, antithyroid drugs over 5 years with positive TRAb. From RNA extracted from PBMCs, the TCR library was made. Building the TCR beta libraries relied on iRepertoire HTBI primers, and CDR3 regions underwent Arm-PCR. From the multiplex PCR reads, TCRdb called clonotypes with MiXCR, one entry per CDR3 protein. The data contain approximately 360,000 distinct CDR3 sequences, approximately 25% of them singletons. J was trimmed by 5 bases and V by 1 base; bases with no gene match: 6. The length of the CDR3 is 15 residues. Germline CDR1 is MNHEY and CDR2 is SVGAGI. Ten or more counts support this clonotype. The antigen remains unidentified.

The source of this sequence is a woman between 40 and 55 years old with Graves disease. This chain joins TRBV6-5 and TRBJ2-5; 8 nucleotides line up with TRBD2. Sequenced here: peripheral blood mononuclear cells (PBMCs), sampled when the disease was refractory, from a patient treated with antithyroid drugs. CDR3: CASSYFGRAFETQYF. DNA of the CDR3: TGTGCCAGCAGTTACTTCGGGAGGGCCTTTGAGACCCAGTACTTC.